The 26 T cell receptor beta chains presented below share a single source sample, sequenced in a study of metastatic and nonmetastatic thyroid tumors. All patients were untreated before thyroid surgery. TCRdb reprocessed the PCR reads via MiXCR. There are roughly 30,000 clones in the sample; roughly 17% occur only once, and 4.7% lies in the top ten. The material sequenced was blood. These receptor sequences come from a female donor with papillary thyroid cancer or a benign thyroid nodule (not recorded which). Some clones in this sample may be carry-over from other donors' samples.

This clone was found many times. The V gene is TRBV7-2, the J gene TRBJ2-1; TRBD2 matches at 8 bases. V lost 3 bases, J lost 6 bases, and 7 bases stayed unmatched. From germline, CDR1 is SGHTA and CDR2 FQGNSA. The CDR3 has 15 residues. CDR3 loop: CASSFAGGGGNEQFF. The CDR3 nucleotides read TGTGCCAGCAGCTTTGCGGGGGGAGGTGGCAATGAGCAGTTCTTC. The whole variable domain, remainder taken from reference TRBV7-2 and TRBJ2-1, is GAGVSQSPSNKVTEKGKDVELRCDPISGHTALYWYRQSLGQGLEFLIYFQGNSAPDKSGLPSDRFSAERTGGSVSTLTIQRTQQEDSAVYLCASSFAGGGGNEQFFGPGTRLTVL.

This clone was counted at least ten times. V gene TRBV3-1 combines with J gene TRBJ2-7; no definite D call. Per the germline V gene, CDR1 is LGHDT and CDR2 is YNNKEL (reference sequence). The CDR3 has 11 residues. Trimming took 5 bases from V and 2 from J, leaving 4 bases between them. CDR3 DNA sequence: TGTGCCAGCAGCGAAGCCTACGAGCAGTACTTC. This encodes CASSEAYEQYF.

Points on this clone: Being one base from a much bigger clone, this may be a read error. The chain joins TRBV28 to TRBJ2-7; D is perhaps TRBD1 (6 bases). CDR1 is MDHEN, CDR2 SYDVKM, per germline. V was pared by 4 bases and J by 7 bases, with 23 bases between. The CDR3 contains 16 residues. CDR3 DNA: TGTGCCAGCAGTTCGCTGGGGTGGGGGCCCCTGGGTGAGCAGTACTTC. This encodes CASSSLGWGPLGEQYF.

This clone has at least ten counts. The CDR3 sequence is CSVEPGQGAYEQYF. The CDR3, as DNA: TGCAGCGTTGAACCGGGACAGGGGGCCTACGAGCAGTACTTC. The V call is TRBV29-1, the J call TRBJ2-7; 11 nucleotides line up with TRBD1. The CDR3 loop spans 14 amino acids. Per germline, CDR1 SQVTM and CDR2 ANQGSEA. Germline trimming cut 2 bases from V and 2 bases from J; bases unmatched to any gene: 2.

This clone was counted ten times or more. The chain combines TRBV7-9 with TRBJ2-7, with 8 bases that match TRBD1. Germline V CDR1 and CDR2: SEHNR, FQNEAQ (reference sequence). The CDR3 totals 15 residues. V lost 0 bases and J lost 1; bases outside the gene matches: 2. The CDR3, as DNA: TGTGCCAGCAGCTTAGCGGACAGGGCTTCCTACGAGCAGTACTTC. Translating it yields CASSLADRASYEQYF.

This clone was found a few times. The rearrangement uses TRBV12-3 or TRBV12-4 and TRBJ2-2; either TRBD1 or TRBD2 may supply D (5 bases each). The CDR3 runs to 18 residues. V lost 8 bases and J lost 6, with 28 bases in between. CDR3 coding DNA: TGTGCCAGCCTCGCTCAATTGGGGCGAGGAGGCACCCCCGGGGAGCTGTTTTTT. It encodes CASLAQLGRGGTPGELFF.

This clone is medium-sized within its sample. V and J are TRBV6-1 and TRBJ1-1; the D gene is possibly TRBD1 (6 bases). The CDR3 runs 15 residues. V shed 5 bases and J shed 0 bases, with 13 bases lying between them. Germline V gene lookup returns CDR1 MNHNS and CDR2 SASEGT. CDR3 amino acids: CASSRYGTLNTEAFF. The CDR3 coding sequence is TGTGCCAGCAGTCGATACGGGACATTGAACACTGAAGCTTTCTTT.

Many counts were recorded for this clone. The chain has TRBV29-1 and TRBJ1-3; 7 positions match TRBD1. With 6 bases clipped from V and 5 bases from J, the junction kept 7 bases outside the gene matches. This CDR3 region has 13 residues. Germline V gene data show CDR1 as SQVTM and CDR2 as ANQGSEA. CDR3 sequence: CSVLDRERNTIYF. In nucleotides, the CDR3 is TGCAGCGTCCTCGACAGGGAACGAAACACCATATATTTT.

This clone was recorded at least ten times. V gene TRBV29-1 combines with J gene TRBJ1-5, with a tentative D call TRBD1 (5 bases). The CDR3 consists of 14 residues. Looked up from germline, CDR1 is SQVTM and CDR2 is ANQGSEA. V lost 7 bases and J 2 bases, leaving 15 bases between the germline ends. The CDR3 region has the DNA TGCAGCGCCCGGGAGGGGTCGGGCAATCAGCCCCAGCATTTT. As protein: CSAREGSGNQPQHF.

The V and J genes are TRBV13 and TRBJ2-1; 7 nucleotides align to TRBD1. The CDR3 has 13 residues. Germline CDR1 and CDR2: PRHDT and FYEKMQ (reference sequence). V was pared by 1 base and J by 9 bases, with 3 bases of the junction left unmatched. The CDR3 here is CASSLVTGREQFF. The CDR3 nucleotides read TGTGCCAGCAGCTTAGTGACAGGGCGTGAGCAGTTCTTC.

The chain employs TRBV28 and TRBJ1-6, with a possible D match to TRBD1 (5 bases). V lost 8 bases, J lost 5 bases, and 13 bases lay in between. CDR1 is MDHEN, CDR2 SYDVKM, per germline. This CDR3 spans 14 amino acids. The CDR3 bases are TGTGCCAGCCACAGGAGCGCGGATAATTCACCCCTCCACTTT. Protein product: CASHRSADNSPLHF.

The V gene is TRBV12-3 or TRBV12-4, the J gene TRBJ2-7, with D maybe TRBD2 (5 bases). With 3 bases removed from V and 2 bases from J, the gap between germline ends came to 14 bases. The CDR3 is 15 residues long. CDR3 nucleotides: TGTGCCAGCAGTTTGAGGAGGCCCGCCGCCTACGAGCAGTACTTC. Protein: CASSLRRPAAYEQYF.

This clone was recorded many times. The chain employs TRBV10-3 and TRBJ1-5; the D is unclear. This CDR3 contains 15 residues. Trimming removed 8 bases from V and 2 bases from J, with 16 bases in between. From germline, CDR1 is ENHRY and CDR2 SYGVKD. The DNA of the CDR3 is TGTGCCATCGCAGGCTCGAGCGAGGGCAATCAGCCCCAGCATTTT. This sequence encodes CAIAGSSEGNQPQHF.

DNA of the CDR3: TGTGCCAGCAGTGAACTGACCCGTAGCGGGGGCGAGCAGTACTTC. Amino acids: CASSELTRSGGEQYF. The genes are TRBV6-1 and TRBJ2-7; 9 positions agree with TRBD2. Unmatched junction bases numbered 8, after V lost 2 bases and J lost 6 bases. Looked up from germline, CDR1 is MNHNS and CDR2 is SASEGT. This CDR3 is 15 amino acids long.

This clone was seen only a few times. This rearrangement joins TRBV6-1 to TRBJ1-5, with D perhaps TRBD1 (6 bases). The CDR3 totals 14 residues. Trimming took 2 bases from V and 5 from J, leaving 10 bases between them. The germline gives CDR1 MNHNS, CDR2 SASEGT. CDR3 coding DNA: TGTGCCAGCAGTGAAAGGGGGTCAGATCAGCCCCAGCATTTT. Amino acid sequence: CASSERGSDQPQHF.

This clone was detected ten times or more. V usage is TRBV5-6 and J usage is TRBJ2-1; D ambiguous. V shed 3 bases and J shed 5 bases, with 12 bases lying between them. Germline V gives CDR1 SGHDT, CDR2 YYEEEE. CDR3 size: 14 residues. For the CDR3, the DNA is TGTGCCAGCAGCTCCTACCGCGGCAACAATGAGCAGTTCTTC. It codes for CASSSYRGNNEQFF.

By share, this clone ranks as medium-sized. The genes are TRBV6-1 and TRBJ2-1; the D gene is possibly TRBD1 (5 bases). With 0 bases removed from V and 8 bases from J, the gap between germline ends came to 17 bases. The CDR3 has 16 amino acids. The germline CDR1 and CDR2 sequences are MNHNS and SASEGT. The chain's CDR3 is CASSEAVSGLGDEQFF. DNA for the CDR3: TGTGCCAGCAGTGAAGCTGTTTCTGGGCTAGGGGATGAGCAGTTCTTC.

This clone was counted at least ten times. The chain employs TRBV27 and TRBJ1-1; TRBD1 agrees at 8 bases. Germline V CDR1 and CDR2: MNHEY, SMNVEV (reference sequence). This CDR3 contains 16 residues. Trimming cost V 5 bases and J 1 base; bases outside gene matches: 9. The DNA for the CDR3 is TGTGCCAGCAGTGATCAGCCCGGGACAGGGAACACTGAAGCTTTCTTT. Protein: CASSDQPGTGNTEAFF.

Judged by abundance, this clone is medium-sized (0.01 to 0.1%). V and J are TRBV6-1 and TRBJ1-1; D gene unclear. V was clipped by 5 bases and J by 1 base, with 14 bases between them. CDR1 MNHNS and CDR2 SASEGT come from the germline V gene. This CDR3 spans 15 amino acids. The CDR3 nucleotides are TGTGCCAGCAGTAGTCACGCCGACGGGAACACTGAAGCTTTCTTT. Protein: CASSSHADGNTEAFF.

The chain joins TRBV19 to TRBJ1-6; possible D gene TRBD1, 5 bases. There are 14 residues in the CDR3. V lost 4 bases, J lost 10 bases, and 14 bases lay in between. Germline assignment: CDR1 LNHDA and CDR2 SQIVND (reference sequence). The CDR3, as DNA: TGTGCCAGTAGTACCCTCTCCGGGGGATCACCCCTCCACTTT. Translation gives CASSTLSGGSPLHF. The whole variable domain, remainder taken from reference TRBV19 and TRBJ1-6, is DGGITQSPKYLFRKEGQNVTLSCEQNLNHDAMYWYRQDPGQGLRLIYYSQIVNDFQKGDIAEGYSVSREKKESFPLTVTSAQKNPTAFYLCASSTLSGGSPLHFGNGTRLTVT.

By its share, this clone is medium-sized. The chain links TRBV6-1 to TRBJ1-5; 7 nucleotides match TRBD1. Germline V gene lookup returns CDR1 MNHNS and CDR2 SASEGT. V lost 0 bases, J lost 5 bases, and 7 bases stayed unmatched. CDR3 length: 16 amino acids. The CDR3 DNA follows: TGTGCCAGCAGTGAAGCGTCGGGACAGTTCTATCAGCCCCAGCATTTT. Encoded protein: CASSEASGQFYQPQHF.

This clone has more than one count but fewer than ten. A much larger clone sits a single nucleotide away, making a read error possible. The V and J genes are TRBV27 and TRBJ2-2; 10 bases are shared with TRBD1. This CDR3 comprises 15 residues. Germline-derived CDR1 and CDR2 are MNHEY and SMNVEV (reference sequence). The CDR3 region has the DNA TGTGCCAGCAGGCTGGGACAGGGGAACACCTGGGAGCTGTTTTTT. The encoded protein is CASRLGQGNTWELFF.

In this sample, this clone turned up many times. The chain recombines TRBV11-1 with TRBJ1-2; D unresolved. The V gene lost 2 bases and the J gene lost 0 bases, with 16 bases spanning the gap. Per the germline V gene, CDR1 is SGHAT and CDR2 is FQDESV (reference sequence). The CDR3 extends over 17 amino acids. CDR3 nucleotides: TGTGCCAGCAGCTTAACCCCCGCAGGTTTAGCTAACTATGGCTACACCTTC. Translating it yields CASSLTPAGLANYGYTF.

The sample holds many counts of this clone. The V call is TRBV12-3 or TRBV12-4, the J call TRBJ1-3, with D possibly TRBD1 on 6 matching bases. The CDR3 spans 15 residues. Trimming removed 10 bases at V and 0 bases at J, with 16 bases between. The CDR3 here is CANTGSGYSGNTIYF. In DNA, the CDR3 is TGTGCCAATACAGGGTCGGGTTACTCTGGAAACACCATATATTTT.

This clone was detected a few times. The V call is TRBV24-1, the J call TRBJ1-1; possible D gene TRBD1, 5 bases. The germline V gene has CDR1 KGHDR and CDR2 SFDVKD. V shed 11 bases and J shed 3 bases, with 21 bases lying between them. The CDR3 sequence is 15 residues long. The CDR3 sequence: CASILGTEGYTEAFF. CDR3 bases: TGTGCCAGCATCTTAGGGACTGAAGGGTACACTGAAGCTTTCTTT.

This clone was seen many times. The chain combines TRBV11-2 with TRBJ1-1; D not resolved. Germline V gives CDR1 SGHAT, CDR2 FQNNGV. V dropped 5 bases and J dropped 1 base, with 8 bases sitting between them. The CDR3 contains 13 residues. The CDR3 bases are TGTGCCAGCAGCACTGGAGCGAACACTGAAGCTTTCTTT. It is translated as CASSTGANTEAFF.